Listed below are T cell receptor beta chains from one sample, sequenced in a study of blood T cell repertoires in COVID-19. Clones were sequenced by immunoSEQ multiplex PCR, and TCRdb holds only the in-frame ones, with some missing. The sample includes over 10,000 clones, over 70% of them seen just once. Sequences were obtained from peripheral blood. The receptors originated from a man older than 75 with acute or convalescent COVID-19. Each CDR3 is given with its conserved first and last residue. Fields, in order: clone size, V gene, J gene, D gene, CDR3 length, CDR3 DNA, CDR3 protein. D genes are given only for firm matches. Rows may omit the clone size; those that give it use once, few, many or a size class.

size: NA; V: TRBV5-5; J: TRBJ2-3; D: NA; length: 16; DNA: TGTGCCAGCAGCTACAACAGACAGAAGGGGCCGGATACGCAGTATTTT; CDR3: CASSYNRQKGPDTQYF
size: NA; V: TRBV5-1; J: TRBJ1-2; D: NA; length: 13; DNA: TGCGCCAGCAGCTTGACGGAGAACTATGGCTACACCTTC; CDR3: CASSLTENYGYTF
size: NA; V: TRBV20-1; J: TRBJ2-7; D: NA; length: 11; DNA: TGCAGTGCTTTTGACCGGGACGAGCAGTACTTC; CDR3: CSAFDRDEQYF
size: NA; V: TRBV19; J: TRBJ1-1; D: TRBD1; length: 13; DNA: TGTGCCAGTACCCGCCGGACAGGGCTTGAAGCTTTCTTT; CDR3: CASTRRTGLEAFF
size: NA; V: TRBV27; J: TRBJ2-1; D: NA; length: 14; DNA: TGTGCCAGCAGGCCAAGACAGGACTACAATGAGCAGTTCTTC; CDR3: CASRPRQDYNEQFF
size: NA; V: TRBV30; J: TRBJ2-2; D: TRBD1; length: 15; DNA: TGTGCCTGTTACCGCGGACAGGGGGCTTCCGGGGAGCTGTTTTTT; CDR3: CACYRGQGASGELFF
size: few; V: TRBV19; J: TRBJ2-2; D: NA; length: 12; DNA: TGTGCCAGTACTCAGTACACCGGGGAGCTGTTTTTT; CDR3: CASTQYTGELFF
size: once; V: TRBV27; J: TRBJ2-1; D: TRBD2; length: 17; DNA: TGTGCCAGCAGTTTAGGGTTGCGACGGGGGGGCGGCAATGAGCAGTTCTTC; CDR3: CASSLGLRRGGGNEQFF
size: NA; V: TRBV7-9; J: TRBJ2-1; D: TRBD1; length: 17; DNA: TGTGCCAGCAGACCCTACTCCGGGACAGGGTCCTACAATGAGCAGTTCTTC; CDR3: CASRPYSGTGSYNEQFF
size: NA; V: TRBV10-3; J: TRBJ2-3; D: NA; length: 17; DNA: TGTGCCATCAGTGAGAGTCTTGGGGCAGGGGGCACAGATACGCAGTATTTT; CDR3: CAISESLGAGGTDTQYF
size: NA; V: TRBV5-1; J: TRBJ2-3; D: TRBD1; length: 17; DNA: TGCGCCAGCGCCTTTATGGGACAGGGTACTAGCACAGATACGCAGTATTTT; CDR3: CASAFMGQGTSTDTQYF
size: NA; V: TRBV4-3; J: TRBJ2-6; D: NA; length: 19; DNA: TGCGCCAGCAGCCAAGATCTATCCATTCTAAGCTCTGGGGCCAACGTCCTGACTTTC; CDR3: CASSQDLSILSSGANVLTF
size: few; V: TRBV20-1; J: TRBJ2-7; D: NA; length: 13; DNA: TGCAGTGCTGGTGACAGGCACTCCTACGAGCAGTACTTC; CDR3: CSAGDRHSYEQYF
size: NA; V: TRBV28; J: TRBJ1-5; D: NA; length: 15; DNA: TGTGCCAGCAGTTCGCAGGGGTCAGGCAATCAGCCCCAGCATTTT; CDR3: CASSSQGSGNQPQHF
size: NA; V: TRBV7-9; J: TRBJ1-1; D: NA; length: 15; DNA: TGTGCCAGCAGCTTAGAGAGGACAGCGAACACTGAAGCTTTCTTT; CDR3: CASSLERTANTEAFF
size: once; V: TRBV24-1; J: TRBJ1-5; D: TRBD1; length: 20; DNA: TGTGCCACCAGTGATTTGAACGAACAGGGGGCAGGATGGATTACGGAGCCCCAGCATTTT; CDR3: CATSDLNEQGAGWITEPQHF
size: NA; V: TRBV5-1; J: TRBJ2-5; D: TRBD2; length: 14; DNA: TGCGCCAGCAGCTCAGTTAGCGGGCAAGAGACCCAGTACTTC; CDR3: CASSSVSGQETQYF
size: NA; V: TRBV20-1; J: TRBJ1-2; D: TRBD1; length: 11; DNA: TGCAGTGCTAGGGACAGGGTCCGAGACACCTTC; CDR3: CSARDRVRDTF
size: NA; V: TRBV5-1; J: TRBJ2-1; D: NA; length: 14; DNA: TGCGCCAGCAGCTTGGGGACTGCATACAATGAGCAGTTCTTC; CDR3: CASSLGTAYNEQFF
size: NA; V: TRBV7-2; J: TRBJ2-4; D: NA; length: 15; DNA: TGTGCCAGCAGCTTAGAACCAGGGCCCAGAAACATTCAGTACTTC; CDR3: CASSLEPGPRNIQYF
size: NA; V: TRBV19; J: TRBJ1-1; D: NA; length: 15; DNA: TGTGCCAGTAGTATACCCCCTGGGGCGAACACTGAAGCTTTCTTT; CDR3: CASSIPPGANTEAFF
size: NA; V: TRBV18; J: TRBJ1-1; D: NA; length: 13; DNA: TGTGCCAGCTCACCTCGGGGTGAGACTGAAGCTTTCTTT; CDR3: CASSPRGETEAFF
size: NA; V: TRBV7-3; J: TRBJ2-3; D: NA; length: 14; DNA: TGTGCCAGCAGCTTAATCGGGGGCACAGATACGCAGTATTTT; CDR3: CASSLIGGTDTQYF
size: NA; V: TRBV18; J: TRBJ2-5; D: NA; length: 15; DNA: TGTGCCAGCTCACCGAGACTAGTTGTGGAGGAGACCCAGTACTTC; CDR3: CASSPRLVVEETQYF
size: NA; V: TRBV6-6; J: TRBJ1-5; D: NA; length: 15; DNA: TGTGCCAGCAGGCAACAGACAGGCGATAATCAGCCCCAGCATTTT; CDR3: CASRQQTGDNQPQHF
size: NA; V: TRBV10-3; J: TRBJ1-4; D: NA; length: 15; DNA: TGTGCCATCAGTGAGGCGGGGGGCGCGGAAGAAAAACTGTTTTTT; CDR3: CAISEAGGAEEKLFF
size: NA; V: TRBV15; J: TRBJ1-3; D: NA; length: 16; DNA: TGTGCCACCAGCAGACGATTTCAGGGCTCTGGAAACACCATATATTTT; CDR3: CATSRRFQGSGNTIYF
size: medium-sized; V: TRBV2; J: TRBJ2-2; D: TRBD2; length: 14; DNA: TGTGCCAGGGAAGCGGGGGAGAACACCGGGGAGCTGTTTTTT; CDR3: CAREAGENTGELFF
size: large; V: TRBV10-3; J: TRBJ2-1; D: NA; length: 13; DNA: TGTGCCATCAGTGACTGGGGGCACCATGAGCAGTTCTTC; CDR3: CAISDWGHHEQFF
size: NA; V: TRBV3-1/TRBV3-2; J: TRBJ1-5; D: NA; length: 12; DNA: TGTGCCAGCAGCCAAGGGGGAGGGCCCCAGCATTTT; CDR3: CASSQGGGPQHF
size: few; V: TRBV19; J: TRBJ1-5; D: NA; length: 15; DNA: TGTGCCAGTAGTATTTACGGGCAGGGTGGTCAGCCCCAGCATTTT; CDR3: CASSIYGQGGQPQHF
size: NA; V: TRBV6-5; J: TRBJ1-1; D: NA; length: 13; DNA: TGTGCCAGTAGCGTTCGGGGGAACACTGAAGCTTTCTTT; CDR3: CASSVRGNTEAFF
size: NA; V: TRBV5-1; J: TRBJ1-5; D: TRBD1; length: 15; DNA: TGCGCCAGCAGCCAAGGACAGGGAGGCAATCAGCCCCAGCATTTT; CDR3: CASSQGQGGNQPQHF
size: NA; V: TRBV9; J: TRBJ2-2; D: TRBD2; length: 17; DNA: TGTGCCAGCAGCGTTACTAGCGGGGGTGTAGGCGCCGGGGAGCTGTTTTTT; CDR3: CASSVTSGGVGAGELFF
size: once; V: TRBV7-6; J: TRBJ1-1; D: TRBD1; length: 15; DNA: TGTGCCAGCAGTCAACGGGTGACAGGGATAGCTGAAGCTTTCTTT; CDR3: CASSQRVTGIAEAFF
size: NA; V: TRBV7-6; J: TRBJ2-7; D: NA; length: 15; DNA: TGTGCCAGCAGCTCAGTCCGGGACTCTTCTTACGAGCAGTACTTC; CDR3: CASSSVRDSSYEQYF
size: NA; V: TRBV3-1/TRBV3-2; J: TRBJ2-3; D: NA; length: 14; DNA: TGTGCCAGCAGCCAAGAGGGGCTAACAGATACGCAGTATTTT; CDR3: CASSQEGLTDTQYF
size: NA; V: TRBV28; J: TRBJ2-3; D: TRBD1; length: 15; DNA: TGTGCCAGCACTCCTTCGACAGGGGTCACAGATACGCAGTATTTT; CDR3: CASTPSTGVTDTQYF
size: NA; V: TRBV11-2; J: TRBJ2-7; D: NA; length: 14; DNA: TGTGCCAGCAACATACAGGGTAAAGGCTACGAGCAGTACTTC; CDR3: CASNIQGKGYEQYF
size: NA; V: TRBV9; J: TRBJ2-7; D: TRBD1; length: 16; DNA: TGTGCCAGCAGCGTAGAGGGGGGACAGGGGGCCAACGAGCAGTACTTC; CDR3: CASSVEGGQGANEQYF
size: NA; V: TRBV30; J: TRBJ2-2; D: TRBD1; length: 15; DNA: TGTGCCTGGGATCCGGGACAGGCGATTAGCGGGGAGCTGTTTTTT; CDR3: CAWDPGQAISGELFF
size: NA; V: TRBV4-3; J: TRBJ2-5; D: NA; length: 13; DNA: TGCGCCAGCAGCCAAGGGCGGGAAGAGACCCAGTACTTC; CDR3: CASSQGREETQYF
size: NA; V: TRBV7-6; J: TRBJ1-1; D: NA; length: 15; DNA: TGTGCCAGCAGCTCAAGTACAGGGTTGAACACTGAAGCTTTCTTT; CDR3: CASSSSTGLNTEAFF
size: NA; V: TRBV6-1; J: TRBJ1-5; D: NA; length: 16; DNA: TGTGCCAGCAGTGAACCCCACCGGGGGTACAATCAGCCCCAGCATTTT; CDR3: CASSEPHRGYNQPQHF
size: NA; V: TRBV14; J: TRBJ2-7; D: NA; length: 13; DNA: TGTGCCAGCAGCCGTACAGGGAACTACGAGCAGTACTTC; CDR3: CASSRTGNYEQYF
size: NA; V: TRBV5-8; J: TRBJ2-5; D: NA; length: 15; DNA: TGTGCCAGCAGCTTGGGGACACCCCGAGGGGGGACCCAGTACTTC; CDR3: CASSLGTPRGGTQYF
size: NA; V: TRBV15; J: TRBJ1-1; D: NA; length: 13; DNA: TGTGCCACCTCCGCCGACAGGAACACTGAAGCTTTCTTT; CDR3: CATSADRNTEAFF
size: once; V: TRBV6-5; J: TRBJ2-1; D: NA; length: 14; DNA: TGTGCCAGCAGTTATCGGGTAAAAAACAATGAGCAGTTCTTC; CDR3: CASSYRVKNNEQFF